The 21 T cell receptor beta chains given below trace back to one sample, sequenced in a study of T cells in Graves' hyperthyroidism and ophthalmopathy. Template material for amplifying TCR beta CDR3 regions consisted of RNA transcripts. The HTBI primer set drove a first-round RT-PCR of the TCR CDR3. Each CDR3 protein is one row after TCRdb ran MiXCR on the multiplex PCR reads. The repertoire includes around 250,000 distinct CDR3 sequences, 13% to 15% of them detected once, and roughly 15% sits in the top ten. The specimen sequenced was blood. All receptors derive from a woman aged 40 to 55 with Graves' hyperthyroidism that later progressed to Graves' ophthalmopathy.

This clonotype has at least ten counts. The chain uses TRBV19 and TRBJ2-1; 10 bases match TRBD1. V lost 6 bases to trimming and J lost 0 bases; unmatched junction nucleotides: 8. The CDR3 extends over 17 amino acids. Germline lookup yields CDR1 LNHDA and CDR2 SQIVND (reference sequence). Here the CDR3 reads CASRATGGLSSYNEQFF. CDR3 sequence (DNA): TGTGCCAGTAGGGCGACAGGGGGCTTAAGCTCCTACAATGAGCAGTTCTTC.

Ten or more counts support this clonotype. For the CDR3, the DNA is TGCGCCAGCAGCCAGGAAGGACAGGTGACCGGGGAGCTGTTTTTT. Translating gives CASSQEGQVTGELFF. The rearrangement joins TRBV4-1 to TRBJ2-2; 7 nucleotides line up with TRBD1. Germline values: CDR1 MGHRA, CDR2 YSYEKL. J gave up 5 bases and V 3 bases, and 6 bases lay outside the gene matches. This CDR3 comprises 15 residues.

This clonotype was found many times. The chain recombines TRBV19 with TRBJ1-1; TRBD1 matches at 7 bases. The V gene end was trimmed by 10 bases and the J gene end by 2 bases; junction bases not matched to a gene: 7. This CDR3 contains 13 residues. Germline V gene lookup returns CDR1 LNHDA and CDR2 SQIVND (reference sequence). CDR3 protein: CATLGQRNTEAFF. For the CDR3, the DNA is TGTGCCACCCTGGGACAGCGAAACACTGAAGCTTTCTTT.

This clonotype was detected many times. The CDR3 coding sequence is TGCGCCAGCAGCCAGGCCGGGGAGCTGTTTTTT. Its protein product is CASSQAGELFF. The chain uses TRBV5-1 and TRBJ2-2; no clear D gene. Germline V gene lookup returns CDR1 SGHRS and CDR2 YFSETQ. Trimming cost V 4 bases and J 6 bases, with 4 bases left between them. The CDR3 sequence is 11 residues long.

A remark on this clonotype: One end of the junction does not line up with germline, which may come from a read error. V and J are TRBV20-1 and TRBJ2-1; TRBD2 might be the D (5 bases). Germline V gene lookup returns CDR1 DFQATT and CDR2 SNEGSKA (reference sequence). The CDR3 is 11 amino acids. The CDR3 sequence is CSASKPGSAVF. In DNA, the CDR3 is TGCAGTGCTAGCAAACCGGGATCCGCAGTCTTC.

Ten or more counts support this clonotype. The CDR3 coding sequence is TGTGCCAGCAGCTTGAGCGGGAGCTACAATGAGCAGTTCTTC. Translating gives CASSLSGSYNEQFF. This chain joins TRBV11-1 and TRBJ2-1, with 8 bases aligning to TRBD2. V lost 3 bases and J lost 3; bases outside the gene matches: 1. Germline lookup yields CDR1 SGHAT and CDR2 FQDESV (reference sequence). This CDR3 has 14 amino acids.

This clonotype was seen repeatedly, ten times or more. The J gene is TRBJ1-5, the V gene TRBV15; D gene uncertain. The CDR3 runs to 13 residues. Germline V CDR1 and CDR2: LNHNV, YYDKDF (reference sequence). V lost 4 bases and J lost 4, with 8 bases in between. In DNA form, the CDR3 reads TGTGCCACCAGCAAGGGTTTTAATCAGCCCCAGCATTTT. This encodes CATSKGFNQPQHF.

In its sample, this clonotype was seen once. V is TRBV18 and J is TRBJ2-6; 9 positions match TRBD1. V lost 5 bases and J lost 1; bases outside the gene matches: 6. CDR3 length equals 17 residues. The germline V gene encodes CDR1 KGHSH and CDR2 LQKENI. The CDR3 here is CASSSQGAASGANVLTF. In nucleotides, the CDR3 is TGTGCCAGCTCATCACAGGGGGCCGCGTCTGGGGCCAACGTCCTGACTTTC. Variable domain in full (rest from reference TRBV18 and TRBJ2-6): NAGVMQNPRHLVRRRGQEARLRCSPMKGHSHVYWYRQLPEEGLKFMVYLQKENIIDESGMPKERFSAEFPKEGPSILRIQQVVRGDSAAYFCASSSQGAASGANVLTFGAGSRLTVL.

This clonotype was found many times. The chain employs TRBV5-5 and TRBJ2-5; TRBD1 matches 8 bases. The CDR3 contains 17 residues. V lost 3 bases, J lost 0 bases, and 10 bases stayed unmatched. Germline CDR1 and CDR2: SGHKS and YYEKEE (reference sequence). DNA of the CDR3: TGTGCCAGCAGCTCTCAACCAGGGGGCCTGGACCAAGAGACCCAGTACTTC. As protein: CASSSQPGGLDQETQYF.

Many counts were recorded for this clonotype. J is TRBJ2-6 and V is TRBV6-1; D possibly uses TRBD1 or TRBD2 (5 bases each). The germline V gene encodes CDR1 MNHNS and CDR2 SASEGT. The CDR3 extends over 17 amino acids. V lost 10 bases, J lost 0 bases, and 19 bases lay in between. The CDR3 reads CATSSGSRGSGANVLTF. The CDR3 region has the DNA TGTGCCACCTCATCCGGGTCGAGGGGCTCTGGGGCCAACGTCCTGACTTTC.

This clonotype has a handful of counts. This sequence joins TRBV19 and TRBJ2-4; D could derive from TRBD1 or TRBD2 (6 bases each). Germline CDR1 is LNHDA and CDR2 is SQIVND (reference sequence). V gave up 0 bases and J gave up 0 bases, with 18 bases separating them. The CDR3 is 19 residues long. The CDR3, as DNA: TGTGCCAGTAGTATAGAGATACGGGGGCAGACCCTAGCCAAAAACATTCAGTACTTC. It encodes CASSIEIRGQTLAKNIQYF.

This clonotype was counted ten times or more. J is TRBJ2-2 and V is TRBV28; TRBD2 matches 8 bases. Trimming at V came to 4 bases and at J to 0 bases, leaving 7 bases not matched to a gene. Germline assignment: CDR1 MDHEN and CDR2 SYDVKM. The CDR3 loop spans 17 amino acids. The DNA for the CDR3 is TGTGCCAGCAGTTCAGAATTGACTAGCGCGAACACCGGGGAGCTGTTTTTT. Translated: CASSSELTSANTGELFF.

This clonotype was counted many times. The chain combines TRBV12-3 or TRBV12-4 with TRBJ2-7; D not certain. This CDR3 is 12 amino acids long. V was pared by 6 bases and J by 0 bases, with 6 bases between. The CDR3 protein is CASSLISYEQYF. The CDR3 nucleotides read TGTGCCAGCAGCCTAATCTCCTACGAGCAGTACTTC.

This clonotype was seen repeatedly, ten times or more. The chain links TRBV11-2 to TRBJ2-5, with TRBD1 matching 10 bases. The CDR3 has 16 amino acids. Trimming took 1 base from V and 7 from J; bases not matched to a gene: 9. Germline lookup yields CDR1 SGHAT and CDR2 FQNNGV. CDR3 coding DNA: TGTGCCAGCAGCTTAGGTTCCGGGACAGGGGAGATGACCCAGTACTTC. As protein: CASSLGSGTGEMTQYF. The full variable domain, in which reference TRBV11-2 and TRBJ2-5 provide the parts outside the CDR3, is EAGVAQSPRYKIIEKRQSVAFWCNPISGHATLYWYQQILGQGPKLLIQFQNNGVVDDSQLPKDRFSAERLKGVDSTLKIQPAKLEDSAVYLCASSLGSGTGEMTQYFGPGTRLLVL.

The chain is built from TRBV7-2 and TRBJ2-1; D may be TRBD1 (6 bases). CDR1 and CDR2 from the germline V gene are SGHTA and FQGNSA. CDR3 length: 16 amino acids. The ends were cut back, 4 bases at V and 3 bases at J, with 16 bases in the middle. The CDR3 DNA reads TGTGCCAGCAGCTCCCGGACAGTCAAGTACTACAATGAGCAGTTCTTC. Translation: CASSSRTVKYYNEQFF.

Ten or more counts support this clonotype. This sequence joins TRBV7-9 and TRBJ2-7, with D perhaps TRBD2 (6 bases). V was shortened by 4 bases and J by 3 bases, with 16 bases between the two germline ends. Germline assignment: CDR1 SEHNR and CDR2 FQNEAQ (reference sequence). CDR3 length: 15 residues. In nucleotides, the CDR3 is TGTGCCAGCAGCTCGAGGGACTTGGGAAACTACGAGCAGTACTTC. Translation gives CASSSRDLGNYEQYF.

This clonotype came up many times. The CDR3 DNA reads TGTGCCAGCAGCTATGGGACTAGCGGCTACAATGAGCAGTTCTTC. It specifies CASSYGTSGYNEQFF. The gene calls are TRBV9 and TRBJ2-1, with TRBD2 matching over 11 bases. The V segment lost 4 bases and the J segment 3 bases; nucleotides outside the gene matches: 3. Looked up from germline, CDR1 is SGDLS and CDR2 is YYNGEE. The CDR3 is made up of 15 amino acids.

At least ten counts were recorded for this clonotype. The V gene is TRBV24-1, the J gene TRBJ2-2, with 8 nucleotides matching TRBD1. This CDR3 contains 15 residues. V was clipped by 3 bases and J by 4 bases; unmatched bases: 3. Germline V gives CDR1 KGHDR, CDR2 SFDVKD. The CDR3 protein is CATSDRQGSTGELFF. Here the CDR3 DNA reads TGTGCCACCAGTGATCGACAGGGGAGCACCGGGGAGCTGTTTTTT.

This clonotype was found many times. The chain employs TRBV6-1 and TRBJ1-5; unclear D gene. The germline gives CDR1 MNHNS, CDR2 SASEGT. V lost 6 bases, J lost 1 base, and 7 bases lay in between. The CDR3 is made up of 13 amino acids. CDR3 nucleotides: TGTGCCAGCAGCTCCGGGAGCAATCAGCCCCAGCATTTT. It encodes CASSSGSNQPQHF.

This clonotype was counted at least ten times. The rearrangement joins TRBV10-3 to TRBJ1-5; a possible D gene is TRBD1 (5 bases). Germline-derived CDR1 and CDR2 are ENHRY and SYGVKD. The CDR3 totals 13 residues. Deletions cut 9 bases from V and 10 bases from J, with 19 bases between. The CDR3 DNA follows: TGTGCCATTGCCCCCTGGGGGGAGGAACCCCAGCATTTT. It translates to CAIAPWGEEPQHF.

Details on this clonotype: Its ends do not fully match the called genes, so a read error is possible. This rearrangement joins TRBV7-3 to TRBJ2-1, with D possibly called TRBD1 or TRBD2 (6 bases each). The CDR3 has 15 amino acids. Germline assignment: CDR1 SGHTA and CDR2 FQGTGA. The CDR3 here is CASSLFEGGEVEQCF. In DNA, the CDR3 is TGTGCCAGCAGCTTATTCGAGGGGGGAGAGGTTGAGCAGTGCTTC.